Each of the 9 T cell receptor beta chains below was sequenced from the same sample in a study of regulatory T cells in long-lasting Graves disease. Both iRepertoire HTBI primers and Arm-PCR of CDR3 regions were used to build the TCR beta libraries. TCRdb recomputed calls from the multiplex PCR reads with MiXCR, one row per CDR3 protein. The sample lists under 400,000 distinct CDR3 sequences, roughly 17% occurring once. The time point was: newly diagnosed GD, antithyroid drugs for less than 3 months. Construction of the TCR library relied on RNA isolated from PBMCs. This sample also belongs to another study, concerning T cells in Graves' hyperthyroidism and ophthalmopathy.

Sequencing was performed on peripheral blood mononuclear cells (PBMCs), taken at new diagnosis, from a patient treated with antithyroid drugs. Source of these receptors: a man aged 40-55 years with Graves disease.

The CDR3: CSARRTVIYEQYF. CDR3 sequence (DNA): TGCAGTGCTAGGCGGACGGTAATTTACGAGCAGTACTTC. The rearrangement uses TRBV20-1 and TRBJ2-7; no clear D gene. CDR1 is DFQATT and CDR2 is SNEGSKA in the germline V gene (reference sequence). V shed 3 bases and J shed 4 bases, with 13 bases lying between them. CDR3 length: 13 residues.

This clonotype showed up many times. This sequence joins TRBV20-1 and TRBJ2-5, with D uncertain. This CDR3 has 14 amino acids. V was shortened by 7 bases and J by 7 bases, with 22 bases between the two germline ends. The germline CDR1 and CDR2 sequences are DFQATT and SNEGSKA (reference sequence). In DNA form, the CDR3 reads TGCAGTGTTAGGTTCCTGGCGGACGGCGGGACCCAGTACTTC. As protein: CSVRFLADGGTQYF.

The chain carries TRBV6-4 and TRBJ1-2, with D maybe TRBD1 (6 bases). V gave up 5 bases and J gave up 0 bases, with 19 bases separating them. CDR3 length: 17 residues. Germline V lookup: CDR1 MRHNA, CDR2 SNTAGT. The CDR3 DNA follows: TGTGCCAGCAGTCTCCATCCTTCGGGGACATCTAACTATGGCTACACCTTC. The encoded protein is CASSLHPSGTSNYGYTF.

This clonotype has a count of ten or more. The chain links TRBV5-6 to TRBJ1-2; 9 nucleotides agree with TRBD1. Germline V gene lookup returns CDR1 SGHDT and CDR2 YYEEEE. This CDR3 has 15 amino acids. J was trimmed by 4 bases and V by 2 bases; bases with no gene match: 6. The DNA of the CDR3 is TGTGCCAGCAGCTTACAGGGGGCCCCTGTCTATGGCTACACCTTC. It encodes CASSLQGAPVYGYTF.

The CDR3 protein is CASSRDPAGANVLTF. As DNA, the CDR3 is TGTGCCAGCAGTCGGGACCCCGCTGGGGCCAACGTCCTGACTTTC. The chain recombines TRBV6-1 with TRBJ2-6; D could derive from TRBD1 or TRBD2 (5 bases each). This CDR3 spans 15 amino acids. V lost 5 bases and J 2 bases, leaving 10 bases between the germline ends. Per germline, CDR1 MNHNS and CDR2 SASEGT.

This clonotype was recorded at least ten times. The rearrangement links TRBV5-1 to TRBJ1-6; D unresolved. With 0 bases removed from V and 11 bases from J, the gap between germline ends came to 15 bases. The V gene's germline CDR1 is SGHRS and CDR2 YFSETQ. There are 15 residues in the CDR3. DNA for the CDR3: TGCGCCAGCAGCTTGGTCCTATCACCCACGGCACCCCTCCACTTT. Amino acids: CASSLVLSPTAPLHF.

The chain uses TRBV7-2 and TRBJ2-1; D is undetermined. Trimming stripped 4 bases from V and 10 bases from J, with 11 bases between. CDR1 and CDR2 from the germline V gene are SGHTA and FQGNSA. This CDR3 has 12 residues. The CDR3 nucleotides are TGTGCCAGCAGCTCAGCTCAACTCGAGCAGTTCTTC. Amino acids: CASSSAQLEQFF.

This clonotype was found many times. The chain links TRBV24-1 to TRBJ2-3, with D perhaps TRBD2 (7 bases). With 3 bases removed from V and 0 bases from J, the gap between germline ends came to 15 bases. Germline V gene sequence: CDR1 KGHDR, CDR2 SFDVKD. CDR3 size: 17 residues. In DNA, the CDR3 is TGTGCCACCAGTGATCCTACTGCGGGGGCCAGCACAGATACGCAGTATTTT. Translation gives CATSDPTAGASTDTQYF.

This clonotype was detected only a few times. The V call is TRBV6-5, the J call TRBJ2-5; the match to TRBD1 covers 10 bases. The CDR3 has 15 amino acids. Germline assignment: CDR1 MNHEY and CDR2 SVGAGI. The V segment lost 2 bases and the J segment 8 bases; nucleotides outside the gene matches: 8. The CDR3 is CASSYVAGQGITQYF. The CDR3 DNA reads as TGTGCCAGCAGTTACGTTGCGGGACAGGGGATAACCCAGTACTTC.